This entry lists 32 T cell receptor beta chains sequenced from one sample in a study of T-cell reconstitution after alpha-beta-depleted transplantation in children. During its preparation, the TCRbeta library received unique molecular identifiers. TCRdb reprocessed the PCR reads with MiXCR, giving one entry per CDR3 protein. The sample lists 150,000 to 250,000 distinct CDR3 sequences; less than 15% were seen once. Source: PBMCs from the stem cell graft donor, taken from the stem cell graft. All receptors derive from a human donor who donated a stem cell graft to a child with acute lymphoblastic leukemia.

This clonotype has a count of ten or more. This chain connects TRBV7-9 to TRBJ2-5; D is ambiguous. Per the germline V gene, CDR1 is SEHNR and CDR2 is FQNEAQ (reference sequence). The CDR3 is made up of 10 amino acids. Trimming pared 5 bases from V and 4 bases from J, leaving 2 bases between. CDR3 amino acids: CASSTETQYF. The CDR3 nucleotides read TGTGCCAGCAGCACAGAGACCCAGTACTTC.

This clonotype was counted many times. The CDR3 DNA reads as TGTGCCAGCAGCTTAGGTCATCAGGGACCCTACGAGCAGTACTTC. Translated: CASSLGHQGPYEQYF. The rearrangement uses TRBV11-2 and TRBJ2-7; D possibly matches TRBD1 or TRBD2 (5 bases each). CDR1 is SGHAT, CDR2 FQNNGV, per germline. The length of the CDR3 is 15 residues. With 1 base removed from V and 2 bases from J, the gap between germline ends came to 12 bases. Full variable domain (missing parts from reference TRBV11-2 and TRBJ2-7): EAGVAQSPRYKIIEKRQSVAFWCNPISGHATLYWYQQILGQGPKLLIQFQNNGVVDDSQLPKDRFSAERLKGVDSTLKIQPAKLEDSAVYLCASSLGHQGPYEQYFGPGTRLTVT.

This clonotype was recorded many times. The V call is TRBV18, the J call TRBJ2-1, with D perhaps given as TRBD1 or TRBD2 (5 bases each). Per the germline V gene, CDR1 is KGHSH and CDR2 is LQKENI. The CDR3 has 14 amino acids. Trimming removed 5 bases from V and 7 bases from J, with 15 bases in between. CDR3 protein: CASSSGMKGNEQFF. CDR3 in DNA: TGTGCCAGCTCATCGGGGATGAAGGGGAATGAGCAGTTCTTC.

This clonotype was recorded at least ten times. The rearrangement links TRBV5-1 to TRBJ1-4; TRBD1 agrees at 7 bases. This CDR3 has 17 residues. Unmatched junction bases numbered 6, after V lost 1 base and J lost 0 bases. Germline-derived CDR1 and CDR2 are SGHRS and YFSETQ. The CDR3 here is CASSLSYGTATNEKLFF. The CDR3 nucleotides read TGCGCCAGCAGCTTGAGTTACGGGACAGCAACTAATGAAAAACTGTTTTTT.

The chain links TRBV29-1 to TRBJ2-6; D remains ambiguous. The ends were cut back, 5 bases at V and 4 bases at J, with 15 bases in the middle. CDR3 length: 15 amino acids. CDR1 is SQVTM and CDR2 is ANQGSEA in the germline V gene. Here the CDR3 reads CSVWTLYGGANVLTF. The CDR3 DNA reads TGCAGCGTTTGGACCCTTTATGGAGGGGCCAACGTCCTGACTTTC.

There are many counts of this clonotype. This chain joins TRBV29-1 and TRBJ2-5; 7 nucleotides match TRBD2. J gave up 2 bases and V 4 bases, and 4 bases lay outside the gene matches. This CDR3 has 13 residues. Per the germline V gene, CDR1 is SQVTM and CDR2 is ANQGSEA. CDR3 nucleotide sequence: TGCAGCGTTGCCCCGGGGGGACAAGAGACCCAGTACTTC. It yields the protein CSVAPGGQETQYF.

At least ten counts were recorded for this clonotype. This chain links TRBV7-6 with TRBJ2-2; D may be TRBD1 (8 bases). Germline loops: CDR1 SGHVS, CDR2 FNYEAQ. Trimming cost V 2 bases and J 4 bases, with 14 bases left between them. The CDR3 has 16 residues. CDR3 sequence: CASSLSHRGGTGELFF. Here the CDR3 DNA reads TGTGCCAGCAGCTTATCTCACAGGGGGGGCACCGGGGAGCTGTTTTTT.

This clonotype has a handful of counts. This chain joins TRBV5-1 and TRBJ1-5; 7 bases agree with TRBD1. Trimming removed 0 bases from V and 5 bases from J; junction bases left unmatched: 2. CDR1 and CDR2 (germline): SGHRS, YFSETQ. The CDR3 runs 14 residues. The CDR3 loop is CASSLGGGDQPQHF. The CDR3 nucleotides read TGCGCCAGCAGCTTGGGAGGGGGCGATCAGCCCCAGCATTTT.

The sample holds one count of this clonotype. The chain combines TRBV5-1 with TRBJ2-3; a possible D gene is TRBD2 (6 bases). Germline V gene sequence: CDR1 SGHRS, CDR2 YFSETQ. V was shortened by 5 bases and J by 3 bases, with 16 bases between the two germline ends. The CDR3 is 15 amino acids. The CDR3 region has the DNA TGCGCCAGCAGTTACAGACCAGCGGGTACAGATACGCAGTATTTT. It translates to CASSYRPAGTDTQYF.

In this sample, this clonotype turned up many times. This chain connects TRBV5-1 to TRBJ2-7; 9 bases match TRBD2. J gave up 3 bases and V 1 base, and 5 bases lay outside the gene matches. The germline V gene has CDR1 SGHRS and CDR2 YFSETQ. The length of the CDR3 is 15 residues. Here the CDR3 reads CASSLLAGTFYEQYF. CDR3 bases: TGCGCCAGCAGCTTGCTAGCGGGAACGTTCTACGAGCAGTACTTC.

This clonotype came up a few times. The chain links TRBV29-1 to TRBJ2-5; either TRBD1 or TRBD2 may supply D (5 bases each). This CDR3 has 13 residues. Germline values: CDR1 SQVTM, CDR2 ANQGSEA. Trimming removed 6 bases from V and 1 base from J, with 12 bases in between. CDR3 region: CSVAGASQETQYF. CDR3 in DNA: TGCAGCGTGGCCGGGGCCAGCCAAGAGACCCAGTACTTC.

There are many counts of this clonotype. The chain employs TRBV28 and TRBJ2-1; no clear D gene. The CDR3 has 13 amino acids. Germline V gene data show CDR1 as MDHEN and CDR2 as SYDVKM. Trimming shortened V by 3 bases and J by 9 bases, and 12 bases separated the two germline ends. CDR3 region: CASSFGPRVEQFF. CDR3 in DNA: TGTGCCAGCAGTTTCGGACCTAGGGTTGAGCAGTTCTTC.

This clonotype came up a few times. The genes are TRBV5-1 and TRBJ2-3, with 15 positions matching TRBD2. CDR3 length: 19 residues. Germline trimming cut 3 bases from V and 4 bases from J; bases unmatched to any gene: 12. CDR1 is SGHRS, CDR2 YFSETQ, per germline. Here the CDR3 DNA reads TGCGCCAGCAGCTGGGGACTAGCGGGAGGACGCCCAAAAGCAGATACGCAGTATTTT. This encodes CASSWGLAGGRPKADTQYF. The full variable domain, its missing parts supplied by reference TRBV5-1 and TRBJ2-3, is KAGVTQTPRYLIKTRGQQVTLSCSPISGHRSVSWYQQTPGQGLQFLFEYFSETQRNKGNFPGRFSGRQFSNSRSEMNVSTLELGDSALYLCASSWGLAGGRPKADTQYFGPGTRLTVL.

In this sample, this clonotype turned up many times. The chain has TRBV20-1 and TRBJ2-3; D ambiguous. Germline V lookup: CDR1 DFQATT, CDR2 SNEGSKA (reference sequence). The CDR3 runs 15 residues. Trimming took off 5 bases at V and 3 bases at J, with 18 bases between the two ends. The CDR3 DNA is TGCAGTGCTCCGACCCCCAACCTAGGGACAGATACGCAGTATTTT. Its translation is CSAPTPNLGTDTQYF.

The table lists this clonotype with many counts. The rearrangement joins TRBV29-1 to TRBJ2-3, with D perhaps matching TRBD2 (5 bases). This CDR3 is built from 12 residues. CDR1 and CDR2 (germline): SQVTM, ANQGSEA. Trimming left V 6 bases short and J 3 bases short, with 10 bases between. CDR3: CSVAGDTDTQYF. The CDR3 DNA is TGCAGCGTCGCCGGGGATACAGATACGCAGTATTTT.

This clonotype was recorded at least ten times. The gene calls are TRBV5-1 and TRBJ2-7; D is possibly TRBD1 (7 bases). With 4 bases removed from V and 4 bases from J, the gap between germline ends came to 15 bases. The CDR3 extends over 14 amino acids. Germline V gene sequence: CDR1 SGHRS, CDR2 YFSETQ. The CDR3 is CASSPQGRTYEQYF. The DNA for the CDR3 is TGCGCCAGCAGCCCACAGGGGAGGACATACGAGCAGTACTTC.

This clonotype has ten or more counts. This CDR3 is CSARSSGRRETQYF. In DNA form, the CDR3 reads TGCAGTGCTAGATCTAGCGGGAGGAGGGAGACCCAGTACTTC. The V and J genes are TRBV20-1 and TRBJ2-5, with 11 bases fitting TRBD2. The length of the CDR3 is 14 residues. Germline CDR1 reads DFQATT; CDR2 reads SNEGSKA (reference sequence). V trimming: 2 bases; J trimming: 5 bases; junction bases outside the gene matches: 4.

This clonotype was found many times. The chain carries TRBV9 and TRBJ2-1, with 9 bases fitting TRBD1. V was pared by 0 bases and J by 4 bases, with 5 bases of the junction left unmatched. CDR1 is SGDLS, CDR2 YYNGEE, per germline. The CDR3 runs 16 residues. CDR3 nucleotide sequence: TGTGCCAGCAGCGTAGGGGGACAGGGTCGTTACAATGAGCAGTTCTTC. It yields the protein CASSVGGQGRYNEQFF.

The table lists this clonotype with many counts. V usage is TRBV20-1 and J usage is TRBJ2-7; D uncertain. Germline V lookup: CDR1 DFQATT, CDR2 SNEGSKA (reference sequence). The CDR3 sequence is 14 residues long. V shed 0 bases and J shed 6 bases, with 15 bases lying between them. The CDR3 region has the DNA TGCAGTGCTAGAGATTTCTCGACGGCTTCCGAGCAGTACTTC. Its translation is CSARDFSTASEQYF.

This clonotype showed up many times. As DNA, the CDR3 is TGCAGTGCTACTTCTTGGGGGGCTCCCTACGAGCAGTACTTC. Residues: CSATSWGAPYEQYF. The V call is TRBV20-1, the J call TRBJ2-7; either TRBD1 or TRBD2 may fit D (6 bases each). V was pared by 4 bases and J by 2 bases, with 15 bases between. CDR1 DFQATT and CDR2 SNEGSKA come from the germline V gene (reference sequence). The CDR3 length is 14 residues.

This clonotype showed up just a few times. The chain couples TRBV5-1 to TRBJ1-1; TRBD1 agrees at 9 bases. The CDR3 covers 14 residues. Losses at the gene ends were 4 bases for V and 9 bases for J; bases not matched to a gene: 10. Germline CDR1 SGHRS, CDR2 YFSETQ. CDR3 sequence (DNA): TGCGCCAGCAGCGGACGGACAGGGGATCAAAAAGCTTTCTTT. As protein: CASSGRTGDQKAFF.

This clonotype was observed many times. The V gene is TRBV12-3 or TRBV12-4, the J gene TRBJ2-1; D may be TRBD2 (6 bases). V was trimmed by 2 bases and J by 10 bases, leaving 9 bases between them. The CDR3 contains 12 residues. CDR3 coding DNA: TGTGCCAGCAGTTTAAATCTAGCGGAGCAGTTCTTC. Protein sequence: CASSLNLAEQFF.

The chain employs TRBV5-1 and TRBJ2-7, with D perhaps TRBD2 (5 bases). V gave up 0 bases and J gave up 5 bases, with 12 bases separating them. Germline V gives CDR1 SGHRS, CDR2 YFSETQ. This CDR3 region has 14 residues. The CDR3, as DNA: TGCGCCAGCAGCTTGGACGGGAACGGAAACGAGCAGTACTTC. This encodes CASSLDGNGNEQYF.

This clonotype was counted ten times or more. This chain connects TRBV12-3 or TRBV12-4 to TRBJ2-3; D not resolved. The CDR3 length is 14 residues. The ends were cut back, 7 bases at V and 5 bases at J, with 16 bases in the middle. The DNA of the CDR3 is TGTGCCAGCACTTGGTTGCATGGTGGAGATACGCAGTATTTT. Amino acids: CASTWLHGGDTQYF.

This clonotype was recorded many times. V usage is TRBV11-2 and J usage is TRBJ2-4; 7 bases are a match to TRBD1. After removal of 5 bases from V and 1 base from J, the junction contained 5 bases not matched to a gene. This CDR3 is 15 amino acids long. CDR1 and CDR2 from the germline V gene are SGHAT and FQNNGV. The CDR3 DNA sequence: TGTGCCAGCAGCAGAATACAGGGGGCCAAAAACATTCAGTACTTC. This sequence encodes CASSRIQGAKNIQYF.

Ten or more counts support this clonotype. The V and J genes are TRBV12-3 or TRBV12-4 and TRBJ2-1; D remains unclear. The CDR3 spans 14 residues. V lost 6 bases, J lost 5 bases, and 14 bases lay in between. The CDR3 DNA follows: TGTGCCAGCAGCACCCGGACGTCGCACAATGAGCAGTTCTTC. Amino acid sequence: CASSTRTSHNEQFF.

In its sample, this clonotype was seen many times. The J gene is TRBJ2-1, the V gene TRBV29-1, with D perhaps matching TRBD2 (6 bases). The V end was cut by 3 bases, the J end by 4 bases, with 7 bases between. Germline loops: CDR1 SQVTM, CDR2 ANQGSEA. This CDR3 has 12 amino acids. The CDR3 DNA is TGCAGCGTTGAGGAGGGATACAATGAGCAGTTCTTC. Amino acid sequence: CSVEEGYNEQFF.

There are many counts of this clonotype. The chain has TRBV6-5 and TRBJ2-5, with a weak D call TRBD2 (5 bases). The CDR3 runs to 13 residues. V was pared by 3 bases and J by 5 bases, with 10 bases between. Germline assignment: CDR1 MNHEY and CDR2 SVGAGI. The CDR3 DNA reads as TGTGCCAGCAGTTATACTAGTACCGAGACCCAGTACTTC. It translates to CASSYTSTETQYF.

The chain has TRBV9 and TRBJ2-7, with 13 bases identical to TRBD2. This CDR3 has 18 amino acids. The germline CDR1 and CDR2 sequences are SGDLS and YYNGEE. Unmatched junction bases numbered 13, after V lost 0 bases and J lost 7 bases. The CDR3 coding sequence is TGTGCCAGCAGCGTAGAGGCCGGCGGACTAGCGGGAGAGGGTGAGCAGTACTTC. This encodes CASSVEAGGLAGEGEQYF.

The chain has TRBV7-8 and TRBJ2-3, with 7 bases fitting TRBD2. The length of the CDR3 is 14 residues. CDR1 is SGHVS, CDR2 FQNEAQ, per germline. Trimming took 3 bases from V and 6 from J; bases not matched to a gene: 6. CDR3 sequence reads: CASSLSAGRDTQYF. CDR3 sequence (DNA): TGTGCCAGCAGCTTGTCAGCGGGACGGGATACGCAGTATTTT.

In its sample, this clonotype was seen many times. The J gene is TRBJ2-1, the V gene TRBV27; no firm D call. The CDR3 is 14 amino acids. V gave up 5 bases and J gave up 13 bases, with 21 bases separating them. Per germline, CDR1 MNHEY and CDR2 SMNVEV (reference sequence). The CDR3 is CASSLTETSRFQFF. Written as DNA, the CDR3 is TGTGCCAGCAGTCTGACCGAAACCAGTAGGTTTCAGTTCTTC.

This clonotype appeared many times. V usage is TRBV5-4 and J usage is TRBJ2-3, with D possibly matching TRBD1 (6 bases). The germline V gene has CDR1 SGHNT and CDR2 YYREEE (reference sequence). Trimming cost V 4 bases and J 2 bases, with 14 bases left between them. The CDR3 sequence is 15 residues long. CDR3 in amino acids: CASSQRDKITDTQYF. CDR3 DNA sequence: TGTGCCAGCAGCCAACGGGACAAAATCACAGATACGCAGTATTTT.